This is a list of T cell receptor beta chains from one sample in a study of OX40 agonist ivuxolimab in advanced cancers. TCRdb's table, derived via immunoSEQ multiplex PCR, lists solely in-frame clones and lacks some. The sample shows about 50,000 clones, about 85% of them seen only once. The starting material was CD4+ or CD8+ T cells sorted from blood, obtained in a trial of the OX40 agonist ivuxolimab. The source of these receptors is an adult with an advanced solid tumor such as melanoma, head and neck, liver or kidney cancer. The CDR3 runs from the conserved cysteine through the conserved F or W. A D gene is named only where the DNA matches it firmly. Part of the rows lack a size; the others show once, few, many or a class for expanded clones.

v_call: TRBV5-1; d_call: TRBD1; j_call: TRBJ1-4; clone_size: .; cdr3_aa: CASSLSRGDRTNEKLFF; cdr3_nt: TGCGCCAGCAGCCTGAGCAGGGGGGACAGAACTAATGAAAAACTGTTTTTT
v_call: TRBV11-3; d_call: .; j_call: TRBJ1-1; clone_size: .; cdr3_aa: CASSPGSRIISTEAFF; cdr3_nt: TGTGCCAGCAGCCCCGGGTCGAGGATAATCAGCACTGAAGCTTTCTTT
v_call: TRBV5-5; d_call: TRBD2; j_call: TRBJ2-5; clone_size: .; cdr3_aa: CASSSGLAGAGETQYF; cdr3_nt: TGTGCCAGCAGCAGTGGACTAGCGGGGGCTGGGGAGACCCAGTACTTC
v_call: TRBV29-1; d_call: .; j_call: TRBJ1-1; clone_size: .; cdr3_aa: CSVVGTGGMNTEAFF; cdr3_nt: TGCAGCGTTGTCGGGACGGGGGGGATGAACACTGAAGCTTTCTTT
v_call: TRBV5-1; d_call: .; j_call: TRBJ1-2; clone_size: .; cdr3_aa: CASSLVWAVYGYTF; cdr3_nt: TGCGCCAGCAGCTTGGTCTGGGCAGTCTATGGCTACACCTTC
v_call: TRBV4-1; d_call: .; j_call: TRBJ1-4; clone_size: .; cdr3_aa: CASSQGGGFKANEKLFF; cdr3_nt: TGCGCCAGCAGCCAAGGTGGTGGGTTTAAAGCTAATGAAAAACTGTTTTTT
v_call: TRBV2; d_call: TRBD1; j_call: TRBJ2-5; clone_size: .; cdr3_aa: CASSDGTGKSWETQYF; cdr3_nt: TGTGCCAGCAGCGACGGGACAGGGAAATCGTGGGAGACCCAGTACTTC
v_call: TRBV2; d_call: .; j_call: TRBJ1-5; clone_size: .; cdr3_aa: CASSDTGNQPQHF; cdr3_nt: TGTGCCAGCAGTGATACAGGCAATCAGCCCCAGCATTTT
v_call: TRBV5-6; d_call: .; j_call: TRBJ2-1; clone_size: .; cdr3_aa: CASSVGQSSYNEQFF; cdr3_nt: TGTGCCAGCAGCGTAGGACAGAGCTCCTACAATGAGCAGTTCTTC
v_call: TRBV18; d_call: .; j_call: TRBJ1-2; clone_size: .; cdr3_aa: CASSPRGIRGYTF; cdr3_nt: TGTGCCAGCTCACCTCGGGGGATACGTGGCTACACCTTC
v_call: TRBV7-3; d_call: .; j_call: TRBJ1-1; clone_size: few; cdr3_aa: CASSPGSLVTEAFF; cdr3_nt: TGTGCCAGCAGCCCAGGGAGTTTGGTCACTGAAGCTTTCTTT
v_call: TRBV7-9; d_call: .; j_call: TRBJ2-2; clone_size: .; cdr3_aa: CASSSQGDTGELFF; cdr3_nt: TGTGCCAGCAGCTCCCAGGGCGACACCGGGGAGCTGTTTTTT
v_call: TRBV6-5; d_call: .; j_call: TRBJ2-7; clone_size: .; cdr3_aa: CASSYSNRFSYEQYF; cdr3_nt: TGTGCCAGCAGTTACTCGAACAGGTTCTCCTACGAGCAGTACTTC
v_call: TRBV5-4; d_call: .; j_call: TRBJ2-4; clone_size: .; cdr3_aa: CASSIYRGGGENIQYF; cdr3_nt: TGTGCCAGCAGCATATACAGGGGGGGAGGAGAAAACATTCAGTACTTC
v_call: TRBV6-1; d_call: .; j_call: TRBJ2-6; clone_size: .; cdr3_aa: CASSEMSGANVLTF; cdr3_nt: TGTGCCAGCAGTGAAATGTCTGGGGCCAACGTCCTGACTTTC
v_call: TRBV29-1; d_call: TRBD1; j_call: TRBJ2-7; clone_size: .; cdr3_aa: CSVTGTGLGPPYEQYF; cdr3_nt: TGCAGCGTCACGGGGACAGGGTTAGGCCCACCCTACGAGCAGTACTTC
v_call: TRBV9; d_call: TRBD1; j_call: TRBJ2-2; clone_size: .; cdr3_aa: CASSSGQATGELFF; cdr3_nt: TGTGCCAGCAGCTCGGGACAGGCAACCGGGGAGCTGTTTTTT
v_call: TRBV5-1; d_call: .; j_call: TRBJ2-5; clone_size: .; cdr3_aa: CASSQGIGGETQYF; cdr3_nt: TGCGCCAGCAGCCAGGGAATAGGCGGAGAGACCCAGTACTTC
v_call: TRBV4-3; d_call: .; j_call: TRBJ1-1; clone_size: .; cdr3_aa: CASSQDLPSTEAFF; cdr3_nt: TGCGCCAGCAGCCAAGATTTGCCGTCGACTGAAGCTTTCTTT
v_call: TRBV6-6; d_call: .; j_call: TRBJ2-5; clone_size: .; cdr3_aa: CASMRARETQYF; cdr3_nt: TGTGCCAGCATGCGTGCAAGGGAGACCCAGTACTTC
v_call: TRBV4-1; d_call: .; j_call: TRBJ2-5; clone_size: .; cdr3_aa: CASSQEQAWTQYF; cdr3_nt: TGCGCCAGCAGCCAAGAACAGGCGTGGACCCAGTACTTC
v_call: TRBV7-9; d_call: .; j_call: TRBJ1-3; clone_size: .; cdr3_aa: CASSLEAGGNTIYF; cdr3_nt: TGTGCCAGCAGCTTAGAGGCAGGTGGAAACACCATATATTTT
v_call: TRBV11-2; d_call: .; j_call: TRBJ2-7; clone_size: .; cdr3_aa: CASTSPGLDEQYF; cdr3_nt: TGTGCCAGCACCTCCCCGGGGCTGGACGAGCAGTACTTC
v_call: TRBV6-5; d_call: .; j_call: TRBJ2-5; clone_size: few; cdr3_aa: CASSLTLRQETQYF; cdr3_nt: TGTGCCAGCAGCCTCACCCTCCGGCAAGAGACCCAGTACTTC
v_call: TRBV7-6; d_call: .; j_call: TRBJ2-5; clone_size: .; cdr3_aa: CASSPPPGGETQYF; cdr3_nt: TGTGCCAGCAGCCCCCCCCCGGGTGGGGAGACCCAGTACTTC
v_call: TRBV5-4; d_call: TRBD2; j_call: TRBJ2-3; clone_size: .; cdr3_aa: CASSPSAGSTDTQYF; cdr3_nt: TGTGCCAGCAGCCCCTCAGCGGGAAGCACAGATACGCAGTATTTT
v_call: TRBV20-1; d_call: .; j_call: TRBJ2-7; clone_size: .; cdr3_aa: CSARQDVEQYF; cdr3_nt: TGCAGTGCTAGACAGGATGTCGAGCAGTACTTC
v_call: TRBV7-6; d_call: .; j_call: TRBJ1-1; clone_size: .; cdr3_aa: CASSLVPRSREEAFF; cdr3_nt: TGTGCCAGCAGCTTAGTGCCCAGGAGTAGGGAAGAAGCTTTCTTT
v_call: TRBV6-1; d_call: .; j_call: TRBJ1-5; clone_size: .; cdr3_aa: CASLIFGGGNQPQHF; cdr3_nt: TGTGCCAGCCTAATCTTTGGGGGGGGGAACCAGCCCCAGCATTTT
v_call: TRBV7-2; d_call: TRBD2; j_call: TRBJ2-7; clone_size: .; cdr3_aa: CASSKTSGSYEQYF; cdr3_nt: TGTGCCAGCAGCAAGACTAGCGGGAGTTACGAGCAGTACTTC
v_call: TRBV7-9; d_call: .; j_call: TRBJ1-5; clone_size: .; cdr3_aa: CASSVTNQPQHF; cdr3_nt: TGTGCCAGCAGCGTAACAAATCAGCCCCAGCATTTT
v_call: TRBV7-3; d_call: .; j_call: TRBJ2-1; clone_size: .; cdr3_aa: CASSYQVANEQFF; cdr3_nt: TGTGCCAGCAGCTACCAGGTCGCCAATGAGCAGTTCTTC
v_call: TRBV15; d_call: .; j_call: TRBJ1-1; clone_size: .; cdr3_aa: CATSRDRVNTEAFF; cdr3_nt: TGTGCCACCAGCAGAGATAGGGTGAACACTGAAGCTTTCTTT
v_call: TRBV5-4; d_call: .; j_call: TRBJ2-1; clone_size: .; cdr3_aa: CASSFQPSSYNEQFF; cdr3_nt: TGTGCCAGCAGCTTCCAGCCTAGCTCCTACAATGAGCAGTTCTTC
v_call: TRBV7-9; d_call: .; j_call: TRBJ1-6; clone_size: .; cdr3_aa: CASSLLGALSPLHF; cdr3_nt: TGTGCCAGCAGCTTACTGGGGGCGCTTTCACCCCTCCACTTT
v_call: TRBV6-9; d_call: .; j_call: TRBJ1-6; clone_size: .; cdr3_aa: CASSYRGKSPLHF; cdr3_nt: TGTGCCAGCAGTTACAGAGGGAAATCACCCCTCCACTTT
v_call: TRBV30; d_call: .; j_call: TRBJ2-5; clone_size: .; cdr3_aa: CAWERIQETQYF; cdr3_nt: TGTGCCTGGGAACGGATCCAAGAGACCCAGTACTTC
v_call: TRBV18; d_call: .; j_call: TRBJ2-2; clone_size: .; cdr3_aa: CASSPRSLGTAGELFF; cdr3_nt: TGTGCCAGCTCACCAAGAAGTCTGGGAACGGCCGGGGAGCTGTTTTTT
v_call: TRBV29-1; d_call: .; j_call: TRBJ2-3; clone_size: few; cdr3_aa: CSVAPGGTDTQYF; cdr3_nt: TGCAGCGTTGCCCCGGGGGGCACAGATACGCAGTATTTT
v_call: TRBV29-1; d_call: TRBD2; j_call: TRBJ2-7; clone_size: .; cdr3_aa: CSVALAGGEQYF; cdr3_nt: TGCAGCGTTGCCCTAGCGGGGGGCGAGCAGTACTTC
v_call: TRBV10-3; d_call: TRBD2; j_call: TRBJ2-5; clone_size: .; cdr3_aa: CAISFGGAGETQYF; cdr3_nt: TGTGCCATCAGCTTCGGGGGGGCGGGCGAGACCCAGTACTTC
v_call: TRBV9; d_call: .; j_call: TRBJ2-6; clone_size: once; cdr3_aa: CASSAPPGANVLTF; cdr3_nt: TGTGCCAGCAGCGCCCCTCCTGGGGCCAACGTCCTGACTTTC
v_call: TRBV6-5; d_call: .; j_call: TRBJ1-2; clone_size: .; cdr3_aa: CASSGIGLYGYTF; cdr3_nt: TGTGCCAGCAGTGGAATTGGCTTGTATGGCTACACCTTC
v_call: TRBV27; d_call: .; j_call: TRBJ2-1; clone_size: .; cdr3_aa: CASSPPGWNEQFF; cdr3_nt: TGTGCCAGCAGTCCACCGGGGTGGAATGAGCAGTTCTTC
v_call: TRBV27; d_call: .; j_call: TRBJ2-7; clone_size: .; cdr3_aa: CATGFGLRFGEQYF; cdr3_nt: TGTGCCACCGGGTTCGGTTTACGTTTCGGCGAGCAGTACTTC
v_call: TRBV11-3; d_call: .; j_call: TRBJ2-1; clone_size: .; cdr3_aa: CASSLGEGGYNEQFF; cdr3_nt: TGTGCCAGCAGCTTAGGGGAGGGGGGCTACAATGAGCAGTTCTTC